The 14 T cell receptor beta chains below all came from one sample that was sequenced in a study of T cell responses to AZD1222 COVID-19 vaccine. Assay used: immunoSEQ multiplex PCR; TCRdb lists only in-frame clones, some missing. Of some 150,000 clones detected, approximately 90% appear once; the ten largest clones hold 4.7%. The sequencing used peripheral blood, collected on day 0 of AZD1222 vaccination. These receptors originate from an adult in good health.

The genes are TRBV2 and TRBJ1-5, with 7 bases aligning to TRBD1. Germline trimming cut 2 bases from V and 1 base from J; bases unmatched to any gene: 2. Germline values: CDR1 SNHLY, CDR2 FYNNEI. The CDR3 runs to 15 residues. The CDR3 loop is CASSERGQSNQPQHF. CDR3 coding DNA: TGTGCCAGCAGTGAAAGGGGACAGAGCAATCAGCCCCAGCATTTT.

This sequence joins TRBV5-1 and TRBJ2-2; D is ambiguous. CDR1 is SGHRS and CDR2 is YFSETQ in the germline V gene. Trimming took 0 bases from V and 6 from J, leaving 9 bases between them. The CDR3 consists of 14 residues. Here the CDR3 reads CASSLVPRPGELFF. The CDR3 region has the DNA TGCGCCAGCAGCTTGGTCCCCCGACCCGGGGAGCTGTTTTTT.

The CDR3 region has the DNA TGTGCCAGCAGCTTAGCAGGGGGTTTGTGGGATGAGCAGTTCTTC. It is translated as CASSLAGGLWDEQFF. The V call is TRBV7-9, the J call TRBJ2-1; D is perhaps TRBD1 (6 bases). The CDR3 consists of 15 residues. Germline V lookup: CDR1 SEHNR, CDR2 FQNEAQ (reference sequence). With 0 bases removed from V and 8 bases from J, the gap between germline ends came to 14 bases.

This chain joins TRBV9 and TRBJ2-7; 7 bases are a match to TRBD1. The V gene's germline CDR1 is SGDLS and CDR2 YYNGEE. There are 14 residues in the CDR3. The V segment lost 4 bases and the J segment 2 bases; nucleotides outside the gene matches: 6. CDR3 coding DNA: TGTGCCAGCAGCCCGGGGACAGCTACCTACGAGCAGTACTTC. Translating it yields CASSPGTATYEQYF.

The CDR3 is CASSQNREPQPQHF. The CDR3 DNA sequence: TGTGCCAGCAGTCAAAACAGGGAGCCTCAGCCCCAGCATTTT. The V call is TRBV28, the J call TRBJ1-5; D perhaps matches TRBD1 (6 bases). V was shortened by 5 bases and J by 6 bases, with 14 bases between the two germline ends. Per the germline V gene, CDR1 is MDHEN and CDR2 is SYDVKM. The CDR3 extends over 14 amino acids.

The chain combines TRBV11-2 with TRBJ1-6; TRBD1 aligns across 7 bases. V gave up 5 bases and J gave up 10 bases; unmatched junction bases: 11. Per the germline V gene, CDR1 is SGHAT and CDR2 is FQNNGV. This CDR3 region has 15 residues. CDR3 amino acids: CASSGLQGVVSPLHF. DNA of the CDR3: TGTGCCAGCAGCGGTCTTCAGGGGGTAGTATCACCCCTCCACTTT.

The V gene is TRBV19, the J gene TRBJ2-3; 9 nucleotides agree with TRBD2. CDR1 and CDR2 from the germline V gene are LNHDA and SQIVND (reference sequence). The CDR3 spans 15 residues. J lost 2 bases, V lost 5 bases, and 5 bases had no gene match. In DNA form, the CDR3 reads TGTGCCAGTAGTCTTGGCGGGGGGGTCACAGATACGCAGTATTTT. Translating it yields CASSLGGGVTDTQYF.

The chain links TRBV7-9 to TRBJ2-3, with D possibly being TRBD1 (6 bases). This CDR3 comprises 15 residues. CDR1 SEHNR and CDR2 FQNEAQ come from the germline V gene (reference sequence). The ends were cut back, 2 bases at V and 3 bases at J, with 12 bases in the middle. CDR3 nucleotide sequence: TGTGCCAGCAGCTTACTGAACAGGGAAACAGATACGCAGTATTTT. It encodes CASSLLNRETDTQYF.

This rearrangement joins TRBV4-2 to TRBJ2-1, with 8 bases that match TRBD2. Germline V gene sequence: CDR1 LGHNA, CDR2 YNFKEQ. The V and J ends lost 6 bases and 6 bases, in that order; junction bases with no gene match: 4. This CDR3 is 13 amino acids long. The CDR3 DNA sequence: TGTGCCAGCAGTCTCGGACTAGCCAATGAGCAGTTCTTC. Protein sequence: CASSLGLANEQFF.

The CDR3 DNA follows: TGCAGCGCCAAGACAGGAGGCTACGAGCAGTACTTC. It specifies CSAKTGGYEQYF. V gene TRBV29-1 combines with J gene TRBJ2-7, with D possibly matching TRBD1 (6 bases). CDR1 is SQVTM, CDR2 ANQGSEA, per germline. The CDR3 contains 12 residues. Trimming removed 7 bases from V and 3 bases from J, with 13 bases in between.

V usage is TRBV4-1 and J usage is TRBJ2-1; D call uncertain. Germline V lookup: CDR1 MGHRA, CDR2 YSYEKL. The CDR3 consists of 13 residues. Trimming stripped 4 bases from V and 5 bases from J, with 9 bases between. DNA of the CDR3: TGCGCCAGCAGCCCCCGAGCCCACAATGAGCAGTTCTTC. This codes for CASSPRAHNEQFF.

This chain connects TRBV7-2 to TRBJ2-5; D is possibly TRBD2 (6 bases). There are 13 residues in the CDR3. The germline CDR1 and CDR2 sequences are SGHTA and FQGNSA. V lost 2 bases to trimming and J lost 5 bases, with 9 bases between them. CDR3 in DNA: TGTGCCAGCAGCTTAACTAGCCTGGAGACCCAGTACTTC. Protein: CASSLTSLETQYF.

The CDR3 DNA follows: TGTGCCAGCAGCTCTCTCCCCCGGCGGAATGAGCAGTTCTTC. Its translation: CASSSLPRRNEQFF. V gene TRBV11-2 combines with J gene TRBJ2-1; D call uncertain. The CDR3 is 14 amino acids. Trimming shortened V by 4 bases and J by 7 bases, and 14 bases separated the two germline ends. From germline, CDR1 is SGHAT and CDR2 FQNNGV.

The chain recombines TRBV5-4 with TRBJ1-2; 7 bases are shared with TRBD1. Germline V gives CDR1 SGHNT, CDR2 YYREEE (reference sequence). CDR3 length: 14 residues. V lost 1 base, J lost 3 bases, and 3 bases stayed unmatched. The CDR3 sequence is CASSLLQGDYGYTF. The CDR3 DNA sequence: TGTGCCAGCAGCTTGCTTCAGGGGGACTATGGCTACACCTTC.